The 21 T cell receptor beta chains listed next were all sequenced from one sample in a study of cytomegalovirus exposure and HLA in healthy donors. It was with 60 Vbeta and 13 Jbeta primers that the PCR ran. Some clones are missing from TCRdb's copy, which holds only in-frame ones; the method was immunoSEQ multiplex PCR. The sample has about 120,000 clones; over 60% are singletons. The sample consisted of PBMCs. Receptor source: a man between 18 and 29 years old in good health and CMV-seronegative.

This chain links TRBV15 with TRBJ2-1; 7 positions agree with TRBD1. J lost 8 bases, V lost 0 bases, and 7 bases had no gene match. The germline gives CDR1 LNHNV, CDR2 YYDKDF (reference sequence). The CDR3 has 15 residues. CDR3 protein: CATSRERQGWDEQFF. In DNA form, the CDR3 reads TGTGCCACCAGCAGAGAAAGACAGGGATGGGATGAGCAGTTCTTC.

The chain uses TRBV18 and TRBJ1-5; 7 nucleotides match TRBD1. Trimming cost V 6 bases and J 3 bases; bases outside gene matches: 8. This CDR3 comprises 15 residues. The V gene's germline CDR1 is KGHSH and CDR2 LQKENI. The CDR3 loop reads CASSRDRSDNQPQHF. The CDR3 nucleotides are TGTGCCAGCTCTCGGGACAGAAGCGACAATCAGCCCCAGCATTTT.

The chain links TRBV7-9 to TRBJ1-2; TRBD1 matches at 10 bases. V lost 4 bases, J lost 2 bases, and 10 bases stayed unmatched. The CDR3 is 17 amino acids. The germline V gene encodes CDR1 SEHNR and CDR2 FQNEAQ (reference sequence). The CDR3 coding sequence is TGTGCCAGCAGCTCGGACAGGGGGGTCTCTACGAACTATGGCTACACCTTC. Protein sequence: CASSSDRGVSTNYGYTF. The whole variable domain, remainder taken from reference TRBV7-9 and TRBJ1-2, is DTGVSQNPRHKITKRGQNVTFRCDPISEHNRLYWYRQTLGQGPEFLTYFQNEAQLEKSRLLSDRFSAERPKGSFSTLEIQRTEQGDSAMYLCASSSDRGVSTNYGYTFGSGTRLTVV.

This sequence joins TRBV7-8 and TRBJ2-1, with D possibly being TRBD2 (5 bases). Germline V CDR1 and CDR2: SGHVS, FQNEAQ. The CDR3 spans 13 residues. Trimming pared 1 base from V and 9 bases from J, leaving 10 bases between. The CDR3 protein is CASSLGEGSEQFF. CDR3 bases: TGTGCCAGCAGCTTAGGAGAGGGATCTGAGCAGTTCTTC.

The chain links TRBV11-2 to TRBJ2-3, with 14 bases aligning to TRBD2. The CDR3 is made up of 18 amino acids. V trimming: 1 base; J trimming: 3 bases; junction bases outside the gene matches: 6. Germline V gene data show CDR1 as SGHAT and CDR2 as FQNNGV. The CDR3 reads CASSLASGTSGSTDTQYF. The CDR3 nucleotides read TGTGCCAGCAGCTTAGCCTCCGGGACTAGCGGGAGTACAGATACGCAGTATTTT.

The rearrangement uses TRBV21-1 and TRBJ2-7; TRBD2, the D gene given by the table, was not confirmed from the DNA. TRBV21-1 is described as a pseudogene. This CDR3 is built from 15 residues. CDR3 sequence: CASSPTPGLTYEQYF. In DNA, the CDR3 is TGTGCCAGCAGCCCTACCCCGGGACTGACCTACGAGCAGTACTTC.

This clone appeared once. The chain couples TRBV18 to TRBJ2-5, with D uncertain. This CDR3 region has 13 residues. Trimming stripped 5 bases from V and 5 bases from J, with 12 bases between. Germline CDR1 KGHSH, CDR2 LQKENI. The CDR3 DNA reads as TGTGCCAGCTCATCGAGTACGGTGGAGACCCAGTACTTC. Translating gives CASSSSTVETQYF.

This sequence joins TRBV4-1 and TRBJ2-7; 11 nucleotides match TRBD1. Germline assignment: CDR1 MGHRA and CDR2 YSYEKL. CDR3 length equals 15 residues. V was pared by 4 bases and J by 4 bases, with 6 bases of the junction left unmatched. The CDR3 here is CASSPSGTGGYEQYV. CDR3 nucleotide sequence: TGCGCCAGCAGCCCCTCCGGGACAGGGGGGTACGAGCAGTACGTC.

This clone has just one count. The rearrangement uses TRBV5-4 and TRBJ2-5, with D possibly being TRBD2 (5 bases). Germline V gene lookup returns CDR1 SGHNT and CDR2 YYREEE (reference sequence). Trimming took 7 bases from V and 0 from J, leaving 10 bases between them. The CDR3 has 13 amino acids. This CDR3 is CASGRRYQETQYF. In DNA, the CDR3 is TGTGCCAGCGGCAGGAGGTACCAAGAGACCCAGTACTTC.

The rearrangement uses TRBV11-2 and TRBJ2-1; 8 positions agree with TRBD2. V dropped 3 bases and J dropped 10; count of bases not matched to a gene: 11. The length of the CDR3 is 15 residues. Germline V gives CDR1 SGHAT, CDR2 FQNNGV. The CDR3 loop reads CASSFSTGGLDEQFF. Here the CDR3 DNA reads TGTGCCAGCAGCTTCTCTACGGGAGGGTTGGACGAGCAGTTCTTC.

The gene calls are TRBV30 and TRBJ2-3, with TRBD1 matching over 9 bases. Trimming cost V 5 bases and J 2 bases; bases outside gene matches: 2. Germline CDR1 reads GTSNPN; CDR2 reads SVGIG (reference sequence). This CDR3 contains 13 residues. CDR3 region: CAWGTGTTDTQYF. Written as DNA, the CDR3 is TGTGCCTGGGGGACAGGGACCACAGATACGCAGTATTTT.

The J gene is TRBJ2-1, the V gene TRBV15; maybe TRBD2 (6 bases). The V end lost 5 bases, the J end lost 3 bases, and 17 bases lay between the germline ends. The germline gives CDR1 LNHNV, CDR2 YYDKDF (reference sequence). CDR3 length: 16 amino acids. For the CDR3, the DNA is TGTGCCACCAGCGGATTATCGGGACTCCACTACAATGAGCAGTTCTTC. Amino acids: CATSGLSGLHYNEQFF.

The CDR3 loop is CASSFQLRFKTDTQYF. DNA for the CDR3: TGTGCCAGCAGCTTTCAGTTGCGGTTCAAGACAGATACGCAGTATTTT. This chain links TRBV5-5 with TRBJ2-3; D unclear. Trimming stripped 2 bases from V and 3 bases from J, with 16 bases between. Germline CDR1 SGHKS, CDR2 YYEKEE (reference sequence). The CDR3 extends over 16 amino acids.

The chain employs TRBV29-1 and TRBJ1-2; D gene unclear. Germline loops: CDR1 SQVTM, CDR2 ANQGSEA. V was shortened by 3 bases and J by 0 bases, with 11 bases between the two germline ends. The CDR3 has 14 amino acids. CDR3 DNA sequence: TGCAGCGTTGACGTTGCAGTGTCTAACTATGGCTACACCTTC. This encodes CSVDVAVSNYGYTF.

This clone appeared a few times. J is TRBJ2-7 and V is TRBV7-9; 8 positions agree with TRBD1. CDR3 size: 15 residues. J gave up 6 bases and V 4 bases, and 11 bases lay outside the gene matches. Looked up from germline, CDR1 is SEHNR and CDR2 is FQNEAQ (reference sequence). This CDR3 is CASSSTVPTGGEQYF. Here the CDR3 DNA reads TGTGCCAGCAGCTCGACTGTTCCTACAGGGGGCGAGCAGTACTTC.

The chain joins TRBV18 to TRBJ1-1; 9 bases match TRBD1. The CDR3 contains 15 residues. After removal of 2 bases from V and 1 base from J, the junction contained 2 bases not matched to a gene. Per the germline V gene, CDR1 is KGHSH and CDR2 is LQKENI. The CDR3 bases are TGTGCCAGCTCACCAGGGACAGGGCGGAACACTGAAGCTTTCTTT. It encodes CASSPGTGRNTEAFF.

CDR3 nucleotides: TGCGCCAGCAGCTCCGGAGGACAGAAGGGATCCTACGAGCAGTACTTC. Translating gives CASSSGGQKGSYEQYF. The gene calls are TRBV5-1 and TRBJ2-7; weak D call: TRBD1 (6 bases). The CDR3 consists of 16 residues. Trimming cost V 3 bases and J 1 base, with 17 bases left between them. Germline assignment: CDR1 SGHRS and CDR2 YFSETQ.

The table lists this clone with a few counts. CDR3 coding DNA: TGTGCCAGCAGTCGGGACAGGGGGAACTATGGCTACACCTTC. Protein product: CASSRDRGNYGYTF. The chain recombines TRBV28 with TRBJ1-2; 11 nucleotides match TRBD1. Looked up from germline, CDR1 is MDHEN and CDR2 is SYDVKM. Trimming removed 5 bases from V and 2 bases from J; junction bases left unmatched: 1. The CDR3 totals 14 residues.

The V call is TRBV10-3, the J call TRBJ2-1; TRBD2 agrees at 11 bases. The CDR3 runs 13 residues. Trimming removed 7 bases from V and 7 bases from J; junction bases left unmatched: 3. The germline V gene has CDR1 ENHRY and CDR2 SYGVKD. Written as DNA, the CDR3 is TGTGCCATCACGGCTAGCGGGAGGAATGAGCAGTTCTTC. It specifies CAITASGRNEQFF.

The rearrangement joins TRBV19 to TRBJ1-5; D may be TRBD1 (6 bases). Germline CDR1 is LNHDA and CDR2 is SQIVND (reference sequence). V was cut by 3 bases and J by 4 bases, with 13 bases left in between. This CDR3 is 15 amino acids long. The CDR3 nucleotides read TGTGCCAGTAGTATTACAGGGTTGGCAAATCAGCCCCAGCATTTT. It is translated as CASSITGLANQPQHF.

The rearrangement uses TRBV5-8 and TRBJ1-5; maybe TRBD1 (6 bases). Germline V gene sequence: CDR1 SGHTS, CDR2 YDEGEE. The V gene lost 5 bases and the J gene lost 7 bases, with 16 bases spanning the gap. CDR3 length equals 14 residues. The CDR3 region is CASRITQGYQPQHF. The CDR3 DNA reads TGTGCCAGCAGAATTACACAGGGATACCAGCCCCAGCATTTT.